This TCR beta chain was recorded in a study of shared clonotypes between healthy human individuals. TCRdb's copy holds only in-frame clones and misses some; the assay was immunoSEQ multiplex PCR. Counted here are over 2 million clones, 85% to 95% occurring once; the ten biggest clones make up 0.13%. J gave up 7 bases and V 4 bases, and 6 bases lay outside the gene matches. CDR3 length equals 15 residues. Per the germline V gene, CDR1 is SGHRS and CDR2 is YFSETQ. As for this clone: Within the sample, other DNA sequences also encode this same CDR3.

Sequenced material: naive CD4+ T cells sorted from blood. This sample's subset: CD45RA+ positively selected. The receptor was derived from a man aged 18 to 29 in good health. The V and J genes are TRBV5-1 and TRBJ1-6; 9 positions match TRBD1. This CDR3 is CASSPPGQGNSPLHF. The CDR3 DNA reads TGCGCCAGCAGCCCACCGGGACAGGGAAATTCACCCCTCCACTTT. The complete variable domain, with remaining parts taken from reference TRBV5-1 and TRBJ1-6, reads KAGVTQTPRYLIKTRGQQVTLSCSPISGHRSVSWYQQTPGQGLQFLFEYFSETQRNKGNFPGRFSGRQFSNSRSEMNVSTLELGDSALYLCASSPPGQGNSPLHFGNGTRLTVT.